This T cell receptor (beta chain) was identified in a study of T cell responses to AZD1222 COVID-19 vaccine. The repertoire was sequenced with immunoSEQ multiplex PCR; TCRdb's copy has only in-frame clones and lacks some. The sample shows about 150,000 clones, approximately 90% of them seen only once. The CDR3 runs 14 residues. Trimming at V came to 7 bases and at J to 8 bases, leaving 14 bases not matched to a gene. Germline CDR1 is SQVTM and CDR2 is ANQGSEA. This rearrangement joins TRBV29-1 to TRBJ1-1, with TRBD1 identical over 9 bases. The source is an adult in good health. The sample in question was peripheral blood, obtained on day 0 of AZD1222 vaccination. CDR3 loop: CSALLTGGVGEAFF. CDR3 DNA: TGCAGCGCCCTCCTTACAGGGGGCGTTGGGGAAGCTTTCTTT.